The next 18 T cell receptor beta chains were all read from a single sample in a study of identical twins. Using its own MiXCR run on the 5' RACE reads, TCRdb lists one record per CDR3 protein. The data hold around 370,000 distinct CDR3 sequences, with 9% observed a single time. Sequenced input: naive T cells sorted from blood. These receptors were taken from a woman between 45 and 60 years old in good health.

There are many counts of this clonotype. The chain recombines TRBV5-1 with TRBJ2-7; D ambiguous. From germline, CDR1 is SGHRS and CDR2 YFSETQ. The V end was cut by 8 bases, the J end by 4 bases, with 13 bases between. The CDR3 length is 12 residues. In DNA form, the CDR3 reads TGCGCCAGTGGGTGGGCTCCATACGAGCAGTACTTC. Translated, it gives CASGWAPYEQYF.

In its sample, this clonotype was seen many times. The J gene is TRBJ2-1, the V gene TRBV12-3 or TRBV12-4, with TRBD2 matching 8 bases. The CDR3 length is 13 residues. The ends lost 3 bases at V and 7 bases at J; junction bases unmatched: 2. For the CDR3, the DNA is TGTGCCAGCAGTTTGAGCGGGAGAAATGAGCAGTTCTTC. Amino acid sequence: CASSLSGRNEQFF.

This clonotype was seen many times. The chain employs TRBV10-2 and TRBJ1-4; 7 bases match TRBD1. CDR1 is WSHSY, CDR2 SAAADI, per germline. This CDR3 is 12 amino acids long. The V and J ends lost 6 bases and 5 bases, in that order; junction bases with no gene match: 0. CDR3 sequence: CASRQGNEKLFF. The CDR3 region has the DNA TGCGCCAGCAGACAGGGGAATGAAAAACTGTTTTTT.

This clonotype turned up a few times. This chain links TRBV5-1 with TRBJ2-1; D may correspond to TRBD1 or TRBD2 (5 bases each). Trimming took off 0 bases at V and 1 base at J, with 14 bases between the two ends. The length of the CDR3 is 17 residues. CDR1 and CDR2 from the germline V gene are SGHRS and YFSETQ. DNA of the CDR3: TGCGCCAGCAGCTTGGGTCTGAGGGGCTGGTCCTACAATGAGCAGTTCTTC. As protein: CASSLGLRGWSYNEQFF.

The rearrangement joins TRBV20-1 to TRBJ2-3, with D tentatively TRBD2 (7 bases). This CDR3 comprises 16 residues. Looked up from germline, CDR1 is DFQATT and CDR2 is SNEGSKA (reference sequence). Deletions cut 4 bases from V and 4 bases from J, with 21 bases between. CDR3 nucleotide sequence: TGCAGTGCTACGGGTGGGGGGGCAGACCCCCCAGATACGCAGTATTTT. Its translation is CSATGGGADPPDTQYF.

V gene TRBV3-1 combines with J gene TRBJ2-3, with 9 bases lining up with TRBD2. V was clipped by 1 base and J by 5 bases; unmatched bases: 4. The CDR3 spans 15 residues. Germline V lookup: CDR1 LGHDT, CDR2 YNNKEL (reference sequence). The CDR3 here is CASSQGSSGKDTQYF. The CDR3 DNA reads TGTGCCAGCAGCCAAGGATCTAGCGGGAAAGATACGCAGTATTTT.

There are many counts of this clonotype. This rearrangement joins TRBV2 to TRBJ2-7; D is unclear. Germline loops: CDR1 SNHLY, CDR2 FYNNEI. CDR3 length: 13 residues. Trimming took 2 bases from V and 5 from J, leaving 10 bases between them. The CDR3 loop reads CASSEIRHDEQYV. CDR3 DNA: TGTGCCAGCAGTGAAATCCGGCACGACGAGCAGTACGTC.

This clonotype appeared many times. The CDR3 DNA sequence: TGCGCCAGCAGCTTGGCTACGGGTACACTGAACACTGAAGCTTTCTTT. Protein: CASSLATGTLNTEAFF. V gene TRBV5-1 combines with J gene TRBJ1-1; D not certain. This CDR3 has 16 residues. Germline-derived CDR1 and CDR2 are SGHRS and YFSETQ. Trimming shortened V by 0 bases and J by 0 bases, and 12 bases separated the two germline ends.

This clonotype was seen many times. This rearrangement joins TRBV29-1 to TRBJ2-5; 8 bases match TRBD2. The CDR3 contains 11 residues. Unmatched junction bases numbered 8, after V lost 6 bases and J lost 11 bases. Germline V CDR1 and CDR2: SQVTM, ANQGSEA. The CDR3 here is CSVPTGGVQYF. CDR3 DNA sequence: TGCAGCGTGCCTACCGGGGGGGTTCAGTACTTC.

V is TRBV6-5 and J is TRBJ1-1, with 8 bases that match TRBD1. Germline trimming cut 6 bases from V and 9 bases from J; bases unmatched to any gene: 6. This CDR3 contains 12 residues. Germline loops: CDR1 MNHEY, CDR2 SVGAGI. The CDR3 DNA reads TGTGCCAGCAGCTCCGGACAGGGAAAAGCTTTCTTT. Translated, it gives CASSSGQGKAFF.

A few counts support this clonotype. The chain couples TRBV14 to TRBJ2-3; D ambiguous. V lost 0 bases and J 2 bases, leaving 12 bases between the germline ends. CDR1 and CDR2 from the germline V gene are SGHDN and FVKESK. The CDR3 runs 16 residues. The DNA for the CDR3 is TGTGCCAGCAGCCAAGATCTAGTCGGGTACACAGATACGCAGTATTTT. Its translation is CASSQDLVGYTDTQYF.

This clonotype has more than one count but fewer than ten. The rearrangement links TRBV10-2 to TRBJ1-5; D is unresolved. In germline, CDR1 is WSHSY, CDR2 SAAADI. Trimming removed 0 bases at V and 1 base at J, with 7 bases between. The CDR3 is 15 amino acids. In DNA, the CDR3 is TGCGCCAGCAGTGAGTCGTCCGCCAGCAATCAGCCCCAGCATTTT. As protein: CASSESSASNQPQHF.

This chain connects TRBV20-1 to TRBJ2-1; 7 nucleotides agree with TRBD2. The CDR3 consists of 15 residues. Germline V gene lookup returns CDR1 DFQATT and CDR2 SNEGSKA (reference sequence). The ends lost 6 bases at V and 12 bases at J; junction bases unmatched: 20. In DNA form, the CDR3 reads TGCAGTGCCACATCGTATGGCGGGAGCGGTCTTGGGCAGTTCTTC. Protein product: CSATSYGGSGLGQFF.

This clonotype was recorded many times. The genes are TRBV2 and TRBJ2-3; D is ambiguous. The CDR3 is 10 amino acids. CDR1 SNHLY and CDR2 FYNNEI come from the germline V gene. Trimming removed 8 bases from V and 5 bases from J, with 5 bases in between. The CDR3 DNA sequence: TGTGCCAGCCATGAAGATACGCAGTATTTT. Translating it yields CASHEDTQYF.

The chain combines TRBV20-1 with TRBJ1-4; weak D call: TRBD1 (6 bases). CDR3 length: 15 residues. Germline lookup yields CDR1 DFQATT and CDR2 SNEGSKA (reference sequence). Trimming stripped 0 bases from V and 4 bases from J, with 12 bases between. CDR3 coding DNA: TGCAGTGCTAGAGATGGGGGCCGCCGTAATGAAAAACTGTTTTTT. Protein product: CSARDGGRRNEKLFF.

This clonotype turned up a few times. The genes are TRBV7-3 and TRBJ2-2; D is unresolved. The germline V and J ends were trimmed by 6 bases and 4 bases, with 6 bases remaining between them. The CDR3 loop spans 12 amino acids. The germline V gene encodes CDR1 SGHTA and CDR2 FQGTGA. The CDR3 reads CASRETTGELFF. The CDR3 DNA follows: TGTGCCAGCAGGGAGACCACCGGGGAGCTGTTTTTT.

As concerns this clonotype: The conserved closing phenylalanine or tryptophan is absent in this CDR3, likely reflecting a read error. The chain carries TRBV11-2 and TRBJ2-5, with D unclear. The V and J ends lost 5 bases and 3 bases respectively, with 7 bases between them. There are 12 residues in the CDR3. Germline CDR1 is SGHAT and CDR2 is FQNNGV. The CDR3 region has the DNA TGTGCCAGCAGCCCTGATGAAGAGACCCAGTACTTG. Protein sequence: CASSPDEETQYL.

This clonotype was detected only a few times. The chain is built from TRBV7-8 and TRBJ2-1; 8 bases agree with TRBD1. Trimming took 3 bases from V and 3 from J; bases not matched to a gene: 1. The CDR3 totals 14 residues. Germline CDR1 reads SGHVS; CDR2 reads FQNEAQ. The CDR3, as DNA: TGTGCCAGCAGCTTGGGACAGGACTACAATGAGCAGTTCTTC. Amino acid sequence: CASSLGQDYNEQFF. The entire variable domain, with the rest obtained from reference TRBV7-8 and TRBJ2-1, is as follows: GAGVSQSPRYKVAKRGQDVALRCDPISGHVSLFWYQQALGQGPEFLTYFQNEAQLDKSGLPSDRFFAERPEGSVSTLKIQRTQQEDSAVYLCASSLGQDYNEQFFGPGTRLTVL.